This T cell receptor beta chain stems from a study of T cells in Graves' hyperthyroidism and ophthalmopathy. This clonotype appeared a few times. RNA transcripts provided the source from which TCR beta CDR3 regions were amplified. When the TCR CDR3 underwent first-round RT-PCR, the HTBI primer set was used. TCRdb re-called the multiplex PCR reads with MiXCR, one entry per CDR3 protein. This sample has hundreds of thousands of distinct CDR3 sequences, with approximately 23% found just once. This receptor was taken from a woman in her 40s with Graves' ophthalmopathy. The sequenced sample was blood.

CDR3 bases: TGTGCCAGCAGTTTCCGGGGAGCCCTCTACGAGCAGTACTTC. Its translation is CASSFRGALYEQYF. This sequence joins TRBV27 and TRBJ2-7; tentatively, D is TRBD2 (5 bases). The CDR3 has 14 amino acids. Trimming took 3 bases from V and 3 from J, leaving 12 bases between them. The germline CDR1 and CDR2 sequences are MNHEY and SMNVEV (reference sequence).